One sample yielded the 21 T cell receptor beta chains listed below, sequenced in a study of shared clonotypes between healthy human individuals. Sequenced by immunoSEQ multiplex PCR; TCRdb stores in-frame clones only, minus some. The table has about 1.1 million clones, roughly 77% seen once. The sample taken for sequencing was memory CD4+ T cells from PBMCs. The subset here: CD45RA-negative fraction. Every receptor here comes from a man aged 18-30 years in good health. Some clones in this sample may be carry-over from other donors' samples.

This rearrangement joins TRBV2 to TRBJ2-5; D is perhaps TRBD1 or TRBD2 (5 bases each). The CDR3 is made up of 12 amino acids. Trimming took off 6 bases at V and 5 bases at J, with 10 bases between the two ends. From germline, CDR1 is SNHLY and CDR2 FYNNEI. CDR3 amino acids: CASSRGPETQYF. The CDR3 DNA is TGTGCCAGCAGCCGGGGACCCGAGACCCAGTACTTC.

The chain has TRBV7-9 and TRBJ2-2; TRBD2 aligns across 11 bases. This CDR3 region has 15 residues. J gave up 1 base and V 8 bases, and 3 bases lay outside the gene matches. Germline V gene data show CDR1 as SEHNR and CDR2 as FQNEAQ (reference sequence). The CDR3 nucleotides are TGTGCCAGCGGCACTAGCGGGAGGAACACCGGGGAGCTGTTTTTT. This gives the protein CASGTSGRNTGELFF.

The chain has TRBV12-5 and TRBJ2-5; D might be TRBD2 (5 bases). The V and J ends lost 6 bases and 1 base respectively, with 12 bases between them. Germline V CDR1 and CDR2: LGHNT, FRNRAP. The CDR3 loop spans 14 amino acids. CDR3 amino acids: CASGPDYSQETQYF. CDR3 in DNA: TGTGCTAGTGGGCCTGACTATTCCCAAGAGACCCAGTACTTC.

This rearrangement joins TRBV14 to TRBJ1-1; D remains ambiguous. CDR1 is SGHDN and CDR2 is FVKESK in the germline V gene. The CDR3 length is 13 residues. V shed 3 bases and J shed 1 base, with 6 bases lying between them. The CDR3: CASSQGANTEAFF. The CDR3 nucleotides read TGTGCCAGCAGCCAGGGAGCGAACACTGAAGCTTTCTTT.

This clone was seen only a few times. V and J are TRBV10-3 and TRBJ2-5; 8 bases are shared with TRBD1. The J call may be incorrect, as the DNA end agrees better with TRBJ2-7. CDR1 is ENHRY and CDR2 is SYGVKD in the germline V gene. The CDR3 has 14 residues. CDR3 DNA sequence: TGTGCCATCAGGGACAGGGCCCAAACCTACGAGCAGTACTTC. Its translation is CAIRDRAQTYEQYF.

The genes are TRBV5-1 and TRBJ1-1; D is unresolved. The CDR3 length is 13 residues. Germline CDR1 SGHRS, CDR2 YFSETQ. V lost 2 bases and J 1 base, leaving 6 bases between the germline ends. CDR3 in amino acids: CASSFGWNTEAFF. Here the CDR3 DNA reads TGCGCCAGCAGCTTCGGGTGGAACACTGAAGCTTTCTTT.

The rearrangement joins TRBV7-2 to TRBJ1-4, with D unclear. The CDR3 has 15 amino acids. With 5 bases removed from V and 7 bases from J, the gap between germline ends came to 17 bases. Germline V gives CDR1 SGHTA, CDR2 FQGNSA. The CDR3 DNA reads as TGTGCCAGCAGCCCCCCTGGGTTTCGGGGTGAAAAACTGTTTTTT. Translating it yields CASSPPGFRGEKLFF.

The rearrangement links TRBV6-6 to TRBJ2-5, with TRBD2 identical over 11 bases. Trimming at V came to 6 bases and at J to 7 bases, leaving 10 bases not matched to a gene. Looked up from germline, CDR1 is MNHNY and CDR2 is SVGAGI (reference sequence). The CDR3 is 15 amino acids. CDR3: CASSPGLAGGGTQYF. CDR3 sequence (DNA): TGTGCCAGCAGCCCCGGGCTAGCGGGAGGCGGGACCCAGTACTTC.

The CDR3: CASTPGRAGYGYTF. The CDR3 region has the DNA TGTGCCAGCACCCCCGGCAGGGCTGGCTATGGCTACACCTTC. V and J are TRBV5-4 and TRBJ1-2; TRBD1 is a possible D gene (5 bases). Germline V gene lookup returns CDR1 SGHNT and CDR2 YYREEE (reference sequence). V lost 6 bases, J lost 4 bases, and 16 bases lay in between. The CDR3 covers 14 residues.

The chain combines TRBV9 with TRBJ1-1; D is unclear. Trimming stripped 3 bases from V and 1 base from J, with 10 bases between. The CDR3 runs to 14 residues. In germline, CDR1 is SGDLS, CDR2 YYNGEE. CDR3 bases: TGTGCCAGCAGCGAGGGTAACCGGAACACTGAAGCTTTCTTT. Its protein product is CASSEGNRNTEAFF.

This chain connects TRBV28 to TRBJ2-7, with D uncertain. Germline CDR1 and CDR2: MDHEN and SYDVKM. With 8 bases removed from V and 4 bases from J, the gap between germline ends came to 15 bases. The CDR3 loop spans 13 amino acids. CDR3 sequence (DNA): TGTGCCAGCGGGTCTATTAAGCCTTACGAGCAGTACTTC. Translating it yields CASGSIKPYEQYF.

The rearrangement joins TRBV9 to TRBJ2-7, with D unclear. CDR1 and CDR2 (germline): SGDLS, YYNGEE. V lost 0 bases, J lost 2 bases, and 12 bases lay in between. This CDR3 spans 15 amino acids. The CDR3 loop reads CASSVEDAGTYEQYF. CDR3 coding DNA: TGTGCCAGCAGCGTAGAGGACGCTGGTACCTACGAGCAGTACTTC. Full variable domain (missing parts from reference TRBV9 and TRBJ2-7): DSGVTQTPKHLITATGQRVTLRCSPRSGDLSVYWYQQSLDQGLQFLIQYYNGEERAKGNILERFSAQQFPDLHSELNLSSLELGDSALYFCASSVEDAGTYEQYFGPGTRLTVT.

This chain joins TRBV6-1 and TRBJ2-7, with D unresolved. Germline CDR1 MNHNS, CDR2 SASEGT. The CDR3 sequence is 14 residues long. The V gene lost 1 base and the J gene lost 6 bases, with 13 bases spanning the gap. In DNA, the CDR3 is TGTGCCAGCAGTGAAGTAGGCCCTCAAACCGAGCAGTACTTC. Its translation: CASSEVGPQTEQYF.

The chain has TRBV19 and TRBJ1-2; no reliable D call. Germline assignment: CDR1 LNHDA and CDR2 SQIVND (reference sequence). V was pared by 3 bases and J by 8 bases, with 16 bases between. The CDR3 extends over 14 amino acids. The CDR3 sequence: CASSIRGVGSGYTF. CDR3 DNA: TGTGCCAGTAGTATTCGCGGGGTTGGGAGCGGCTACACCTTC.

The V and J genes are TRBV5-1 and TRBJ2-7; the D gene is possibly TRBD2 (5 bases). CDR3 length equals 16 residues. CDR1 SGHRS and CDR2 YFSETQ come from the germline V gene. V was pared by 0 bases and J by 3 bases, with 16 bases between. CDR3 sequence reads: CASSLGRAGPLYEQYF. The CDR3 DNA follows: TGCGCCAGCAGCTTGGGGCGCGCGGGCCCCCTCTACGAGCAGTACTTC.

J is TRBJ2-6 and V is TRBV10-3, with 9 bases fitting TRBD1. The CDR3 has 20 amino acids. V was pared by 0 bases and J by 2 bases, with 11 bases of the junction left unmatched. Germline V lookup: CDR1 ENHRY, CDR2 SYGVKD. The CDR3 DNA sequence: TGTGCCATCAGTGAGTCAACAGGGACAGGGTGGTTGGCTGGGGCCAACGTCCTGACTTTC. Translating gives CAISESTGTGWLAGANVLTF.

V usage is TRBV7-9 and J usage is TRBJ1-3; D perhaps matches TRBD1 (6 bases). Trimming pared 6 bases from V and 0 bases from J, leaving 12 bases between. This CDR3 contains 15 residues. Germline V gene data show CDR1 as SEHNR and CDR2 as FQNEAQ (reference sequence). This CDR3 reads CASRLAGASGNTIYF. CDR3 nucleotides: TGTGCCAGCAGGCTAGCAGGGGCCTCTGGAAACACCATATATTTT.

This clone was recorded many times. With a much larger clone just one base away, this may be a read error. The sample contains more than one DNA sequence encoding this CDR3. The chain couples TRBV4-3 to TRBJ2-7; TRBD2 is a possible D gene (6 bases). The CDR3 spans 16 residues. Germline-derived CDR1 and CDR2 are LGHNA and YSLEER. In nucleotides, the CDR3 is TGCGCCAGCAGCCAGGGATTATCGGGACTCCGGGCCGAGCAGCACTTC. This encodes CASSQGLSGLRAEQHF.

The V and J genes are TRBV4-1 and TRBJ1-6; D gene unclear. The CDR3 runs to 17 residues. V lost 0 bases to trimming and J lost 8 bases, with 17 bases between them. Germline values: CDR1 MGHRA, CDR2 YSYEKL. For the CDR3, the DNA is TGCGCCAGCAGCCAAGATCTTATTGGCAGGAGCTATTCACCCCTCCACTTT. Protein product: CASSQDLIGRSYSPLHF.

This clone was picked up one time. V gene TRBV7-3 combines with J gene TRBJ2-1; a weak D match, TRBD2 (5 bases). CDR3 length: 14 residues. Germline CDR1 reads SGHTA; CDR2 reads FQGTGA. V was pared by 5 bases and J by 2 bases, with 10 bases between. CDR3 in DNA: TGTGCCAGCAGCCCCAGCGGCACCTACAATGAGCAGTTCTTC. It translates to CASSPSGTYNEQFF.

This clone was recorded only once. The V and J genes are TRBV27 and TRBJ1-2; 7 bases map to TRBD1. V lost 6 bases and J lost 1; bases outside the gene matches: 5. This CDR3 region has 14 residues. CDR1 is MNHEY, CDR2 SMNVEV, per germline (reference sequence). CDR3 region: CASRGDSYNYGYTF. The CDR3 nucleotides read TGTGCCAGCAGGGGGGACAGCTATAACTATGGCTACACCTTC.